The next 27 T cell receptor beta chains were all read from a single sample in a study of OX40 agonist ivuxolimab in advanced cancers. Method: immunoSEQ multiplex PCR; TCRdb's copy keeps in-frame clones and lacks some. The table lists approximately 52,000 clones, roughly 92% of them singletons. This material consisted of CD4+ or CD8+ T cells sorted from blood, taken in a trial of the OX40 agonist ivuxolimab. Source of these receptors: an adult with an advanced solid tumor such as melanoma, head and neck, liver or kidney cancer.

The V call is TRBV14, the J call TRBJ2-1; TRBD1 aligns across 11 bases. CDR3 length: 14 residues. J lost 8 bases, V lost 5 bases, and 5 bases had no gene match. Germline CDR1 is SGHDN and CDR2 is FVKESK. CDR3 residues: CASSIGTGGYEQFF. The CDR3 DNA is TGTGCCAGCAGCATAGGGACAGGGGGTTATGAGCAGTTCTTC.

This clone came up once. The V and J genes are TRBV7-6 and TRBJ2-7; TRBD1 aligns across 7 bases. The junction had 5 bases not matched to a gene; V was cut back by 4 bases and J by 5 bases. Germline CDR1 reads SGHVS; CDR2 reads FNYEAQ. The CDR3 has 13 amino acids. CDR3 residues: CASSSRQGNEQYF. The CDR3, as DNA: TGTGCCAGCAGCTCCAGACAGGGCAACGAGCAGTACTTC.

The chain has TRBV4-1 and TRBJ2-1; D may correspond to TRBD1 or TRBD2 (5 bases each). CDR1 and CDR2 from the germline V gene are MGHRA and YSYEKL. The CDR3 extends over 18 amino acids. Trimming took off 0 bases at V and 0 bases at J, with 15 bases between the two ends. The CDR3 DNA reads as TGCGCCAGCAGCCAAGAGTTTGGGACGTCGAGCTCCTACAATGAGCAGTTCTTC. Translation gives CASSQEFGTSSSYNEQFF.

The genes are TRBV28 and TRBJ2-3, with D perhaps matching TRBD2 (5 bases). CDR3 length equals 15 residues. Per germline, CDR1 MDHEN and CDR2 SYDVKM. V lost 3 bases and J lost 1, with 11 bases in between. The CDR3 region has the DNA TGTGCCAGCAGTTTTTTGTATAGCGGCACAGATACGCAGTATTTT. This encodes CASSFLYSGTDTQYF.

The chain carries TRBV28 and TRBJ2-7; 9 nucleotides agree with TRBD1. Germline-derived CDR1 and CDR2 are MDHEN and SYDVKM. The CDR3 covers 14 residues. The V gene end was trimmed by 7 bases and the J gene end by 5 bases; junction bases not matched to a gene: 9. CDR3 sequence reads: CASIRTGGQDEQYF. The CDR3 DNA reads as TGTGCCAGCATAAGAACAGGGGGCCAAGACGAGCAGTACTTC.

The chain has TRBV25-1 and TRBJ2-1, with 10 bases matching TRBD2. CDR1 is MGHDK, CDR2 SYGVNS, per germline. V gave up 6 bases and J gave up 14 bases; unmatched junction bases: 4. CDR3 size: 11 residues. The CDR3 bases are TGTGCCAGCAGAATAGGGACTAGCGAGTTCTTC. It specifies CASRIGTSEFF.

The V call is TRBV19, the J call TRBJ2-1, with 8 bases identical to TRBD2. CDR1 and CDR2 (germline): LNHDA, SQIVND (reference sequence). V lost 2 bases, J lost 7 bases, and 4 bases stayed unmatched. CDR3 length: 14 residues. The CDR3 protein is CASSISGSWNEQFF. In nucleotides, the CDR3 is TGTGCCAGTAGTATAAGCGGGAGTTGGAATGAGCAGTTCTTC. Supplemented by reference TRBV19 and TRBJ2-1, the full variable domain reads DGGITQSPKYLFRKEGQNVTLSCEQNLNHDAMYWYRQDPGQGLRLIYYSQIVNDFQKGDIAEGYSVSREKKESFPLTVTSAQKNPTAFYLCASSISGSWNEQFFGPGTRLTVL.

This rearrangement joins TRBV28 to TRBJ1-2, with 12 bases aligning to TRBD1. With V trimmed by 2 bases and J by 2 bases, 6 bases remained unmatched. The CDR3 is 17 amino acids. The V gene's germline CDR1 is MDHEN and CDR2 SYDVKM. Written as DNA, the CDR3 is TGTGCCAGCAGTTTAATTGGGACAGGGGGCGAAAACTATGGCTACACCTTC. Its protein product is CASSLIGTGGENYGYTF.

The J gene is TRBJ2-2, the V gene TRBV7-6; D is perhaps TRBD1 (5 bases). V was trimmed by 3 bases and J by 5 bases, leaving 10 bases between them. CDR3 size: 14 residues. CDR1 SGHVS and CDR2 FNYEAQ come from the germline V gene. CDR3 sequence: CASSLAGLTGELFF. CDR3 DNA sequence: TGTGCCAGCAGCTTGGCAGGGTTAACCGGGGAGCTGTTTTTT.

With regard to this clone: One end of the junction is discordant with germline, which a read error may explain. The chain employs TRBV25-1 and TRBJ1-4, with D uncertain. The germline V gene has CDR1 MGHDK and CDR2 SYGVNS. This CDR3 is 14 amino acids long. The CDR3 loop reads CASSDSLLNEELFF. The DNA for the CDR3 is TGTGCCAGCAGTGACAGCCTTCTTAATGAAGAACTGTTTTTT.

The chain links TRBV6-5 to TRBJ1-5; 8 nucleotides agree with TRBD1. V shed 6 bases and J 7 bases; nucleotides not matched to a gene: 8. The V gene's germline CDR1 is MNHEY and CDR2 SVGAGI. The CDR3 runs 14 residues. Here the CDR3 DNA reads TGTGCCAGCAGCCAGGACAGGGAGAACCAGCCCCAGCATTTT. As protein: CASSQDRENQPQHF.

The chain joins TRBV29-1 to TRBJ2-3; 8 bases align to TRBD1. The CDR3 consists of 15 residues. CDR1 is SQVTM and CDR2 is ANQGSEA in the germline V gene. After removal of 3 bases from V and 3 bases from J, the junction contained 8 bases not matched to a gene. This chain's CDR3 is CSVESRGLSTDTQYF. CDR3 coding DNA: TGCAGCGTTGAGAGCAGGGGGCTTTCTACAGATACGCAGTATTTT.

V and J are TRBV27 and TRBJ2-7; D tentatively reads TRBD1 or TRBD2 (5 bases each). The germline V gene encodes CDR1 MNHEY and CDR2 SMNVEV (reference sequence). The CDR3 length is 13 residues. With 4 bases removed from V and 6 bases from J, the gap between germline ends came to 13 bases. The CDR3 sequence is CASSSKLRGEQYF. The CDR3 coding sequence is TGTGCCAGCAGTTCCAAACTGAGGGGCGAGCAGTACTTC.

The rearrangement links TRBV9 to TRBJ2-2; D remains unclear. The CDR3 spans 13 residues. Trimming left V 3 bases short and J 5 bases short, with 8 bases between. Germline CDR1 SGDLS, CDR2 YYNGEE. The CDR3 loop reads CASSAEPTGELFF. As DNA, the CDR3 is TGTGCCAGCAGCGCCGAGCCTACCGGGGAGCTGTTTTTT.

Only one count was recorded for this clone. The rearrangement joins TRBV10-3 to TRBJ1-2; D may be TRBD1 (5 bases). Looked up from germline, CDR1 is ENHRY and CDR2 is SYGVKD. V was pared by 2 bases and J by 8 bases, with 18 bases between. The CDR3 contains 15 residues. The CDR3 reads CAISEAGTDGGGYTF. DNA of the CDR3: TGTGCCATCAGTGAGGCCGGGACTGACGGGGGAGGCTACACCTTC.

This chain uses TRBV7-9 with TRBJ2-1; D could derive from TRBD1 or TRBD2 (5 bases each). This CDR3 contains 17 residues. Looked up from germline, CDR1 is SEHNR and CDR2 is FQNEAQ (reference sequence). V was shortened by 4 bases and J by 2 bases, with 18 bases between the two germline ends. The CDR3 nucleotides read TGTGCCAGCAGCTCCGATTGGGGCAGCGGCCCCTACAATGAGCAGTTCTTC. Its translation is CASSSDWGSGPYNEQFF.

The chain employs TRBV7-9 and TRBJ2-5; 10 nucleotides line up with TRBD2. The germline gives CDR1 SEHNR, CDR2 FQNEAQ (reference sequence). This CDR3 contains 16 residues. Trimming cost V 1 base and J 5 bases; bases outside gene matches: 7. This CDR3 is CASSLEGAGGRETQYF. The DNA of the CDR3 is TGTGCCAGCAGCTTAGAAGGAGCGGGAGGGCGTGAGACCCAGTACTTC. Variable domain in full (rest from reference TRBV7-9 and TRBJ2-5): DTGVSQNPRHKITKRGQNVTFRCDPISEHNRLYWYRQTLGQGPEFLTYFQNEAQLEKSRLLSDRFSAERPKGSFSTLEIQRTEQGDSAMYLCASSLEGAGGRETQYFGPGTRLLVL.

This chain connects TRBV7-8 to TRBJ2-6, with a possible D match to TRBD2 (5 bases). The CDR3 covers 16 residues. V lost 1 base, J lost 4 bases, and 11 bases lay in between. CDR1 is SGHVS and CDR2 is FQNEAQ in the germline V gene. The CDR3 DNA follows: TGTGCCAGCAGCTTAGGGTGGCTAGCCGGGGCCAACGTCCTGACTTTC. Amino acids: CASSLGWLAGANVLTF. The full variable domain, with the rest looked up from reference TRBV7-8 and TRBJ2-6, is GAGVSQSPRYKVAKRGQDVALRCDPISGHVSLFWYQQALGQGPEFLTYFQNEAQLDKSGLPSDRFFAERPEGSVSTLKIQRTQQEDSAVYLCASSLGWLAGANVLTFGAGSRLTVL.

This clone was seen only a few times. This CDR3 is missing its conserved last phenylalanine or tryptophan, likely due to a read error. The limits of the CDR3 on the DNA are not certain, so only TCRdb's listed CDR3 is given. The chain recombines TRBV27 with TRBJ1-2. Germline-derived CDR1 and CDR2 are MNHEY and SMNVEV (reference sequence). Ends included, the CDR3 has 12 residues. The CDR3 protein is CASSFTFVPIVS.

J is TRBJ1-1 and V is TRBV11-2; 7 nucleotides line up with TRBD1. CDR1 and CDR2 (germline): SGHAT, FQNNGV. The J segment lost 5 bases and the V segment lost 5 bases, leaving 11 bases of the junction unmatched. This CDR3 spans 15 amino acids. In DNA form, the CDR3 reads TGTGCCAGCAGCCGTTATGACAGGGCTGATACTGAAGCTTTCTTT. Its protein product is CASSRYDRADTEAFF.

The rearrangement links TRBV9 to TRBJ2-3; the D is unclear. In germline, CDR1 is SGDLS, CDR2 YYNGEE. V shed 0 bases and J shed 2 bases, with 16 bases lying between them. The CDR3 is 17 residues long. CDR3 amino acids: CASSVEGNGRHTDTQYF. CDR3 nucleotide sequence: TGTGCCAGCAGCGTAGAGGGAAACGGACGACACACAGATACGCAGTATTTT.

J is TRBJ1-5 and V is TRBV27, with D unresolved. From germline, CDR1 is MNHEY and CDR2 SMNVEV (reference sequence). The V end was cut by 8 bases, the J end by 2 bases, with 10 bases between. The length of the CDR3 is 13 residues. This CDR3 is CASGVAGNQPQHF. DNA for the CDR3: TGTGCCAGCGGGGTGGCGGGCAATCAGCCCCAGCATTTT.

The chain uses TRBV7-9 and TRBJ2-3, with D tentatively TRBD2 (5 bases). The germline V and J ends were trimmed by 4 bases and 6 bases, with 20 bases remaining between them. The CDR3 is made up of 16 amino acids. Germline V CDR1 and CDR2: SEHNR, FQNEAQ (reference sequence). The CDR3 here is CASSSKEALEGDTQYF. CDR3 bases: TGTGCCAGCAGCTCAAAGGAAGCACTAGAGGGTGATACGCAGTATTTT.

CDR3 residues: CSVESPRGLDEAFF. CDR3 coding DNA: TGCAGCGTTGAGTCTCCAAGGGGGCTCGACGAAGCTTTCTTT. The rearrangement links TRBV29-1 to TRBJ1-1; 7 bases map to TRBD1. Unmatched junction bases numbered 12, after V lost 3 bases and J lost 8 bases. The CDR3 contains 14 residues. CDR1 is SQVTM, CDR2 ANQGSEA, per germline.

The chain carries TRBV5-5 and TRBJ2-7; TRBD2 might be the D (5 bases). Looked up from germline, CDR1 is SGHKS and CDR2 is YYEKEE (reference sequence). V gave up 2 bases and J gave up 6 bases, with 18 bases separating them. The CDR3 is 15 residues long. In DNA, the CDR3 is TGTGCCAGCAGCTTAACTCTCGGGATTGTTGGCGAGCAGTACTTC. The encoded protein is CASSLTLGIVGEQYF.

J is TRBJ1-2 and V is TRBV19; D might be TRBD1 (6 bases). Deletions cut 7 bases from V and 7 bases from J, with 13 bases between. CDR1 LNHDA and CDR2 SQIVND come from the germline V gene (reference sequence). CDR3 length equals 12 residues. CDR3 sequence reads: CASKPGDFGYTF. CDR3 nucleotide sequence: TGTGCCAGTAAGCCAGGGGATTTTGGCTACACCTTC.

V and J are TRBV28 and TRBJ1-5; the D gene is possibly TRBD1 (5 bases). The V gene lost 2 bases and the J gene lost 7 bases, with 18 bases spanning the gap. This CDR3 comprises 16 residues. Per the germline V gene, CDR1 is MDHEN and CDR2 is SYDVKM. As DNA, the CDR3 is TGTGCCAGCAGTTTAACCAGGGTTCGGGAGGACCAGCCCCAGCATTTT. Residues: CASSLTRVREDQPQHF.